The 18 T cell receptor beta chains below come from one sample, sequenced in a study of control samples from healthy donors and cancer patients. Produced via immunoSEQ multiplex PCR; TCRdb's table is partial and in-frame only. The sample lists about 150,000 clones; approximately 96% were seen once. Sequences were obtained from blood. These receptors originate from a man aged 35 to 55 in good health.

The V gene is TRBV2, the J gene TRBJ2-3; 13 bases fit TRBD2. CDR3 length equals 16 residues. Germline V CDR1 and CDR2: SNHLY, FYNNEI. V was clipped by 5 bases and J by 3 bases; unmatched bases: 5. CDR3 sequence (DNA): TGTGCCAGCAGTCGGGGACTAGCGGGGATGACAGATACGCAGTATTTT. Its translation: CASSRGLAGMTDTQYF.

This chain joins TRBV25-1 and TRBJ1-1; D is unresolved. The CDR3 spans 13 residues. Per the germline V gene, CDR1 is MGHDK and CDR2 is SYGVNS. V was pared by 1 base and J by 4 bases, with 7 bases between. CDR3 protein: CASSESGFTEAFF. CDR3 DNA sequence: TGTGCCAGCAGTGAATCGGGGTTCACTGAAGCTTTCTTT.

The chain carries TRBV5-5 and TRBJ2-2; 10 nucleotides line up with TRBD2. Unmatched junction bases numbered 6, after V lost 0 bases and J lost 4 bases. Germline CDR1 SGHKS, CDR2 YYEKEE (reference sequence). The CDR3 spans 17 residues. CDR3 amino acids: CASSLVSGGRSTGELFF. CDR3 DNA: TGTGCCAGCAGCTTGGTTAGCGGGGGGCGGAGCACCGGGGAGCTGTTTTTT.

This clone was counted a single time. The chain joins TRBV12-5 to TRBJ1-2; a possible D gene is TRBD1 (5 bases). The germline V gene has CDR1 LGHNT and CDR2 FRNRAP. Trimming removed 4 bases at V and 6 bases at J, with 21 bases between. CDR3 length: 16 residues. CDR3 in DNA: TGTGCTAGTGGTTCGGCCCCCGGGGCCGTCGGAGATGGCTACACCTTC. This encodes CASGSAPGAVGDGYTF.

V is TRBV19 and J is TRBJ2-2; 7 bases match TRBD1. Unmatched junction bases numbered 3, after V lost 6 bases and J lost 2 bases. CDR3 length equals 14 residues. Germline V CDR1 and CDR2: LNHDA, SQIVND (reference sequence). CDR3 in amino acids: CASSDRVNTGELFF. CDR3 bases: TGTGCCAGTAGCGACAGGGTAAACACCGGGGAGCTGTTTTTT.

The CDR3 DNA reads TGTGCCAGCAGGGAGGGAAGGGAGACCCAGTACTTC. It yields the protein CASREGRETQYF. The V call is TRBV19, the J call TRBJ2-5; 7 bases match TRBD2. Germline V gene sequence: CDR1 LNHDA, CDR2 SQIVND (reference sequence). V was clipped by 9 bases and J by 5 bases; unmatched bases: 6. The CDR3 is 12 residues long.

This sequence joins TRBV5-4 and TRBJ1-2, with 7 bases identical to TRBD1. This CDR3 spans 13 amino acids. The germline CDR1 and CDR2 sequences are SGHNT and YYREEE (reference sequence). V dropped 4 bases and J dropped 8; count of bases not matched to a gene: 8. The CDR3 DNA reads TGTGCCAGCAGCCCGCGACAGGGCACCGGCTACACCTTC. Its translation is CASSPRQGTGYTF.

This chain joins TRBV6-5 and TRBJ1-4, with D tentatively TRBD1 (5 bases). V lost 6 bases and J lost 11, with 19 bases in between. The CDR3 consists of 14 residues. Per germline, CDR1 MNHEY and CDR2 SVGAGI. Here the CDR3 reads CASSRDGVYGKLFF. CDR3 nucleotides: TGTGCCAGCAGCAGGGACGGGGTCTATGGGAAACTGTTTTTT.

The V and J genes are TRBV5-1 and TRBJ2-5; TRBD2 aligns across 9 bases. This CDR3 region has 13 residues. The ends lost 6 bases at V and 5 bases at J; junction bases unmatched: 5. Germline loops: CDR1 SGHRS, CDR2 YFSETQ. DNA for the CDR3: TGCGCCAGCATGGGGCTAGCGGGGGAGACCCAGTACTTC. Protein sequence: CASMGLAGETQYF.

This clone was recorded once. The chain is built from TRBV11-2 and TRBJ1-3, with 11 bases lining up with TRBD1. Trimming cost V 8 bases and J 9 bases; bases outside gene matches: 12. CDR1 and CDR2 (germline): SGHAT, FQNNGV. This CDR3 is 15 amino acids long. CDR3 residues: CASGNGQGAEITIYF. CDR3 bases: TGTGCCAGCGGAAACGGACAGGGGGCCGAGATCACCATATATTTT.

This clone was observed a single time. This chain joins TRBV18 and TRBJ1-4, with D perhaps matching TRBD1 (6 bases). CDR1 is KGHSH and CDR2 is LQKENI in the germline V gene. The CDR3 spans 12 residues. V gave up 6 bases and J gave up 8 bases, with 10 bases separating them. The CDR3 bases are TGTGCCAGCTCCCATAGGGGGGAAAAACTGTTTTTT. Its translation: CASSHRGEKLFF.

The rearrangement links TRBV7-8 to TRBJ2-7; 7 bases line up with TRBD1. With V trimmed by 5 bases and J by 4 bases, 8 bases remained unmatched. The CDR3 covers 14 residues. The V gene's germline CDR1 is SGHVS and CDR2 FQNEAQ. CDR3 region: CASSRGGLNYEQYF. The CDR3 nucleotides are TGTGCCAGCAGCCGAGGGGGCCTCAATTACGAGCAGTACTTC.

Here the CDR3 reads CASGAGVTGELFF. For the CDR3, the DNA is TGTGCCAGCGGAGCAGGGGTGACCGGGGAGCTGTTTTTT. The chain carries TRBV6-5 and TRBJ2-2, with TRBD1 as a possible D gene (6 bases). The CDR3 has 13 amino acids. CDR1 is MNHEY and CDR2 is SVGAGI in the germline V gene. The V and J ends lost 8 bases and 5 bases respectively, with 12 bases between them.

The chain uses TRBV19 and TRBJ1-2, with unresolved D. Per germline, CDR1 LNHDA and CDR2 SQIVND (reference sequence). This CDR3 is 13 amino acids long. The V and J ends lost 3 bases and 8 bases respectively, with 13 bases between them. For the CDR3, the DNA is TGTGCCAGTAGTATTGGTCGGACGACCGGCTACACCTTC. Its translation: CASSIGRTTGYTF. Filled out from reference TRBV19 and TRBJ1-2, the complete variable domain reads DGGITQSPKYLFRKEGQNVTLSCEQNLNHDAMYWYRQDPGQGLRLIYYSQIVNDFQKGDIAEGYSVSREKKESFPLTVTSAQKNPTAFYLCASSIGRTTGYTFGSGTRLTVV.

The J gene is TRBJ1-5, the V gene TRBV19; D may be TRBD1 (5 bases). CDR3 length: 14 amino acids. Trimming cost V 3 bases and J 7 bases, with 13 bases left between them. Germline values: CDR1 LNHDA, CDR2 SQIVND (reference sequence). CDR3 sequence (DNA): TGTGCCAGTAGTATTGGGGGGAACGGCCAGCCCCAGCATTTT. Amino acids: CASSIGGNGQPQHF.

V and J are TRBV27 and TRBJ2-7; D is possibly TRBD2 (6 bases). Trimming pared 3 bases from V and 0 bases from J, leaving 15 bases between. The V gene's germline CDR1 is MNHEY and CDR2 SMNVEV (reference sequence). CDR3 length: 16 residues. For the CDR3, the DNA is TGTGCCAGCAGTTTTCTCAGGACTACATCCTCCTACGAGCAGTACTTC. It codes for CASSFLRTTSSYEQYF.

The chain links TRBV9 to TRBJ2-1; a weak D match, TRBD2 (5 bases). CDR1 SGDLS and CDR2 YYNGEE come from the germline V gene. V gave up 1 base and J gave up 2 bases, with 22 bases separating them. The CDR3 has 19 amino acids. CDR3 residues: CASSVSLAGFGETYNEQFF. The CDR3 nucleotides are TGTGCCAGCAGCGTAAGTCTCGCGGGCTTCGGGGAAACCTACAATGAGCAGTTCTTC.

V usage is TRBV19 and J usage is TRBJ1-3, with D tentatively TRBD1 (6 bases). The ends were cut back, 5 bases at V and 8 bases at J, with 13 bases in the middle. Germline lookup yields CDR1 LNHDA and CDR2 SQIVND (reference sequence). The CDR3 is made up of 13 amino acids. The CDR3, as DNA: TGTGCCAGTAGTTTCGGGGGCTCCGACACCATATATTTT. Its translation is CASSFGGSDTIYF.